Below, 23 T cell receptor beta chains from the same sample are listed, as sequenced in a study of T cell responses to AZD1222 COVID-19 vaccine. Profiled with immunoSEQ multiplex PCR; TCRdb holds only in-frame clones, not every one. Among fewer than 120,000 clones listed, under 95% were seen once. The specimen comprised peripheral blood, sampled on day 0 of AZD1222 vaccination. The receptors here all came from an adult in good health.

The chain joins TRBV6-5 to TRBJ1-5; 9 nucleotides line up with TRBD1. Germline-derived CDR1 and CDR2 are MNHEY and SVGAGI. CDR3 size: 15 residues. V dropped 6 bases and J dropped 3; count of bases not matched to a gene: 6. The CDR3 DNA reads as TGTGCCAGCAGGGCGGACAGGGGTAACAATCAGCCCCAGCATTTT. As protein: CASRADRGNNQPQHF.

Remarks on this clone: This sequence is one base from a far larger clone and is likely a read error. J is TRBJ2-1 and V is TRBV3-1 (or the pseudogene TRBV3-2); tentatively, D is TRBD2 (5 bases). Germline CDR1 is LGHDT and CDR2 is YNNKEL (reference sequence). This CDR3 comprises 13 residues. Trimming took 1 base from V and 5 from J, leaving 6 bases between them. CDR3 coding DNA: TGTGCCAGCAGCCAAGTCGGGAACAATGAGCAGTTCTTC. Translation: CASSQVGNNEQFF.

This sequence joins TRBV5-1 and TRBJ2-2, with no clear D. This CDR3 region has 16 residues. V dropped 1 base and J dropped 3 bases, with 13 bases sitting between them. CDR1 is SGHRS, CDR2 YFSETQ, per germline. The CDR3 DNA is TGCGCCAGCAGCTTGATGGGGATAAGGGACACCGGGGAGCTGTTTTTT. Its protein is CASSLMGIRDTGELFF.

This chain links TRBV5-1 with TRBJ1-1; TRBD1 aligns across 9 bases. The CDR3 contains 13 residues. V was clipped by 5 bases and J by 6 bases; unmatched bases: 5. Looked up from germline, CDR1 is SGHRS and CDR2 is YFSETQ. The CDR3 loop reads CASRRDRDPEAFF. In DNA form, the CDR3 reads TGCGCCAGCAGGCGGGACAGGGACCCTGAAGCTTTCTTT.

V is TRBV5-4 and J is TRBJ2-7; 10 nucleotides align to TRBD1. From germline, CDR1 is SGHNT and CDR2 YYREEE (reference sequence). This CDR3 is built from 15 residues. The J segment lost 6 bases and the V segment lost 4 bases, leaving 10 bases of the junction unmatched. CDR3 sequence (DNA): TGTGCCAGCAGCCCTGACGGGACAGGGGCGTCCGAGCAGTACTTC. This encodes CASSPDGTGASEQYF.

The V and J genes are TRBV19 and TRBJ2-2; 8 nucleotides match TRBD1. V shed 10 bases and J 2 bases; nucleotides not matched to a gene: 3. CDR3 length: 13 residues. Germline CDR1 reads LNHDA; CDR2 reads SQIVND (reference sequence). CDR3 in amino acids: CATDRGNTGELFF. Here the CDR3 DNA reads TGTGCCACAGACAGGGGTAACACCGGGGAGCTGTTTTTT.

The V call is TRBV29-1, the J call TRBJ2-2; D is unclear. Per germline, CDR1 SQVTM and CDR2 ANQGSEA. The V gene lost 7 bases and the J gene lost 3 bases, with 15 bases spanning the gap. CDR3 length equals 14 residues. The CDR3 region has the DNA TGCAGCGCGGGCGAGCCCAATTACACCGGGGAGCTGTTTTTT. Translation: CSAGEPNYTGELFF.

This clone was picked up one time. The chain combines TRBV3-1 (or the pseudogene TRBV3-2) with TRBJ2-7, with D hard to call. V gave up 4 bases and J gave up 2 bases, with 9 bases separating them. The CDR3 is 13 amino acids. CDR1 is LGHDT, CDR2 YNNKEL, per germline (reference sequence). CDR3 DNA: TGTGCCAGCAGCCTGCAGATAGCCTACGAGCAGTACTTC. Translated: CASSLQIAYEQYF.

The gene calls are TRBV27 and TRBJ2-3; D remains ambiguous. Per germline, CDR1 MNHEY and CDR2 SMNVEV (reference sequence). Trimming removed 2 bases at V and 0 bases at J, with 3 bases between. CDR3 size: 13 residues. The CDR3 loop reads CASSLKSTDTQYF. In DNA form, the CDR3 reads TGTGCCAGCAGTTTAAAAAGCACAGATACGCAGTATTTT.

J is TRBJ1-1 and V is TRBV5-1, with 9 bases fitting TRBD1. V shed 4 bases, J shed 10 bases, and the junction held 5 bases outside the gene matches. Germline V gene data show CDR1 as SGHRS and CDR2 as YFSETQ. The CDR3 has 12 residues. CDR3 loop: CASSRVTGGAFF. DNA of the CDR3: TGCGCCAGCAGCCGGGTGACAGGGGGAGCTTTCTTT. Together with reference TRBV5-1 and TRBJ1-1, the CDR3 gives the full variable domain: KAGVTQTPRYLIKTRGQQVTLSCSPISGHRSVSWYQQTPGQGLQFLFEYFSETQRNKGNFPGRFSGRQFSNSRSEMNVSTLELGDSALYLCASSRVTGGAFFGQGTRLTVV.

V gene TRBV5-5 combines with J gene TRBJ2-1; TRBD1 aligns across 7 bases. Germline lookup yields CDR1 SGHKS and CDR2 YYEKEE (reference sequence). The length of the CDR3 is 15 residues. The ends lost 4 bases at V and 8 bases at J; junction bases unmatched: 12. CDR3 region: CASSGRQGKLDEQFF. DNA of the CDR3: TGTGCCAGCAGCGGCAGACAGGGAAAGTTGGATGAGCAGTTCTTC.

The chain has TRBV10-1 and TRBJ2-2; 8 bases fit TRBD1. Germline trimming cut 4 bases from V and 6 bases from J; bases unmatched to any gene: 4. This CDR3 is 14 amino acids long. The V gene's germline CDR1 is WNHNN and CDR2 SYGVQD (reference sequence). The CDR3 region has the DNA TGCGCCAGCAGTGCCCAGGGGGCAGCCGGGGAGCTGTTTTTT. Amino acids: CASSAQGAAGELFF.

This chain joins TRBV6-5 and TRBJ1-3; TRBD1 is a possible D gene (5 bases). The CDR3 covers 15 residues. Germline CDR1 reads MNHEY; CDR2 reads SVGAGI. V was clipped by 2 bases and J by 4 bases, with 12 bases between them. CDR3 loop: CASSYESGEGNTIYF. The DNA of the CDR3 is TGTGCCAGCAGTTACGAGTCGGGGGAGGGAAACACCATATATTTT.

The V call is TRBV27, the J call TRBJ1-3; possible D gene TRBD1, 6 bases. The CDR3 covers 15 residues. From germline, CDR1 is MNHEY and CDR2 SMNVEV (reference sequence). Trimming removed 4 bases at V and 4 bases at J, with 14 bases between. This CDR3 reads CASSSQGTLGNTIYF. The DNA of the CDR3 is TGTGCCAGCAGTTCACAGGGTACTCTCGGAAACACCATATATTTT.

With regard to this clone: The identical CDR3 is also encoded by other nucleotide sequences in the sample. The rearrangement links TRBV9 to TRBJ1-1; no definite D call. Germline loops: CDR1 SGDLS, CDR2 YYNGEE. This CDR3 region has 15 residues. Trimming pared 2 bases from V and 0 bases from J, leaving 11 bases between. The CDR3 bases are TGTGCCAGCAGCGTGGTCGCCGGGGTGAACACTGAAGCTTTCTTT. Encoded protein: CASSVVAGVNTEAFF.

The chain recombines TRBV27 with TRBJ1-1; D is unclear. V lost 4 bases and J 11 bases, leaving 20 bases between the germline ends. This CDR3 spans 14 amino acids. CDR1 and CDR2 from the germline V gene are MNHEY and SMNVEV (reference sequence). The CDR3 loop is CASSSKPGPRPAFF. The CDR3 coding sequence is TGTGCCAGCAGTTCAAAACCGGGCCCTAGGCCGGCTTTCTTT.

V and J are TRBV7-9 and TRBJ2-2, with D possibly matching TRBD1 (5 bases). The CDR3 sequence is 14 residues long. The germline V gene has CDR1 SEHNR and CDR2 FQNEAQ (reference sequence). V dropped 3 bases and J dropped 3 bases, with 8 bases sitting between them. The CDR3 DNA sequence: TGTGCCAGCAGCTTTGGGGCATACACCGGGGAGCTGTTTTTT. Protein sequence: CASSFGAYTGELFF.

This chain connects TRBV25-1 to TRBJ1-4; D not resolved. CDR1 MGHDK and CDR2 SYGVNS come from the germline V gene. The CDR3 covers 15 residues. Trimming pared 1 base from V and 3 bases from J, leaving 9 bases between. The CDR3 spells CASSESGSPNEKLFF. CDR3 bases: TGTGCCAGCAGTGAATCTGGCAGTCCTAATGAAAAACTGTTTTTT.

The chain uses TRBV24-1 and TRBJ1-5; D not resolved. There are 13 residues in the CDR3. The V end was cut by 8 bases, the J end by 9 bases, with 16 bases between. Germline CDR1 and CDR2: KGHDR and SFDVKD. This CDR3 reads CATNPLGGWPQHF. CDR3 sequence (DNA): TGTGCCACCAACCCATTGGGAGGTTGGCCCCAGCATTTT.

The chain combines TRBV21-1 with TRBJ1-2; the D call TRBD1 from the table was never checked on the DNA. TRBV21-1 is listed as a pseudogene. The CDR3 covers 17 residues. The CDR3 loop is CASSNQSGQPNHYGYTF. Here the CDR3 DNA reads TGTGCCAGCAGCAATCAATCGGGACAGCCGAACCACTATGGCTACACCTTC.

In its sample, this clone was seen once. As DNA, the CDR3 is TGTGCCAGCAGCTTATCTTCCGGGACAGTCTCCTACGAGCAGTACTTC. This translates into CASSLSSGTVSYEQYF. The chain uses TRBV7-9 and TRBJ2-7; 7 bases are shared with TRBD1. J lost 0 bases, V lost 2 bases, and 7 bases had no gene match. Looked up from germline, CDR1 is SEHNR and CDR2 is FQNEAQ (reference sequence). CDR3 length equals 16 residues.

V gene TRBV19 combines with J gene TRBJ2-1; D not certain. The CDR3 has 12 amino acids. The germline V gene encodes CDR1 LNHDA and CDR2 SQIVND (reference sequence). V was clipped by 4 bases and J by 5 bases, with 6 bases between them. The CDR3 sequence: CASSTVHNEQFF. CDR3 DNA sequence: TGTGCCAGTAGTACAGTACACAATGAGCAGTTCTTC.

This clone was found a few times. This rearrangement joins TRBV10-1 to TRBJ2-7; the match to TRBD1 covers 7 bases. Germline loops: CDR1 WNHNN, CDR2 SYGVQD (reference sequence). This CDR3 spans 13 amino acids. The trim removed 4 bases at V and 2 bases at J, leaving 2 bases unmatched. CDR3 sequence reads: CASSAGQTYEQYF. DNA for the CDR3: TGCGCCAGCAGTGCGGGACAGACCTACGAGCAGTACTTC.